The present T cell receptor (beta chain) was sequenced within a study of cytomegalovirus exposure and HLA in healthy donors. Donors consisted of healthy bone marrow donors. Study observations and caveats: Later, TCR association rates were found to vary by HLA locus, highest for DRB1 and lowest for HLA-C. An assumption of roughly uniform sequencing depth across donors underlay the presence/absence analyses. TCR beta V segments were, for the most part, productive about 87% or about 30% of the time in an earlier analysis.

The PCR had 60 Vbeta and 13 Jbeta primers. Only in-frame clones appear in the TCRdb table, and some are missing; sequencing was by immunoSEQ multiplex PCR. The table records 95,000 to 150,000 clones, around 80% of them present only once. Comment on this clone: Its cognate antigen is unknown.

The trim removed 2 bases at V and 10 bases at J, leaving 11 bases unmatched. In germline, CDR1 is SNHLY, CDR2 FYNNEI. This CDR3 has 15 residues. This TCR was recovered from a man between 50 and 59 years old in good health and CMV-seronegative. Sequenced sample: PBMCs. The chain couples TRBV2 to TRBJ1-1, with 9 bases identical to TRBD1. The CDR3 bases are TGTGCCAGCAGTGAACCCCGGGACAGGGTACAGTCAGCTTTCTTT. It specifies CASSEPRDRVQSAFF.